The next 14 T cell receptor beta chains were all read from a single sample in a study of shared clonotypes between healthy human individuals. Cells designated naive CD8 were CD45RO-negative and were positively selected for CCR7, with terminally differentiated effector memory CD45RA+ cells excluded. Assay used: immunoSEQ multiplex PCR; TCRdb lists only in-frame clones, some missing. The sample records around 2,000,000 clones, about 93% being singletons. The sample taken for sequencing was naive CD8+ T cells from PBMCs. These receptor sequences come from a man aged 18-30 years in good health. Some clones in this sample may be carry-over from other donors' samples.

The V call is TRBV19, the J call TRBJ2-7, with TRBD2 matching 11 bases. The V gene's germline CDR1 is LNHDA and CDR2 SQIVND (reference sequence). The V segment lost 10 bases and the J segment 4 bases; nucleotides outside the gene matches: 12. CDR3 length equals 15 residues. This CDR3 is CATGIAGGPLYEQYF. CDR3 nucleotides: TGTGCCACAGGGATAGCGGGAGGGCCGTTATACGAGCAGTACTTC.

This clone came up a few times. Other DNA sequences within the sample encode an identical CDR3. The chain carries TRBV27 and TRBJ2-7, with D hard to call. V dropped 3 bases and J dropped 1 base, with 7 bases sitting between them. The CDR3 has 13 residues. CDR1 is MNHEY and CDR2 is SMNVEV in the germline V gene (reference sequence). DNA for the CDR3: TGTGCCAGCAGTTTTGGGCAGTCCTACGAGCAGTACTTC. This gives the protein CASSFGQSYEQYF.

The chain links TRBV12-5 to TRBJ1-1; 7 bases match TRBD1. The CDR3 loop spans 17 amino acids. Germline V gene lookup returns CDR1 LGHNT and CDR2 FRNRAP. The J segment lost 1 base and the V segment lost 1 base, leaving 9 bases of the junction unmatched. CDR3 in DNA: TGTGCTAGTGGTTTGGCAGGCCCCGCAGGGGGGAACACTGAAGCTTTCTTT. This codes for CASGLAGPAGGNTEAFF.

The CDR3 bases are TGCGCCAGCAGCCCGGACAGCGCTTCCGAGCAGTACTTC. Protein product: CASSPDSASEQYF. The genes are TRBV5-1 and TRBJ2-7, with D tentatively TRBD1 (6 bases). V shed 4 bases and J shed 6 bases, with 14 bases lying between them. This CDR3 has 13 residues. In germline, CDR1 is SGHRS, CDR2 YFSETQ.

The genes are TRBV5-1 and TRBJ2-7, with unresolved D. Germline V gene lookup returns CDR1 SGHRS and CDR2 YFSETQ. The CDR3 covers 14 residues. V was cut by 4 bases and J by 4 bases, with 15 bases left in between. The CDR3 region has the DNA TGCGCCAGCAGCCTCGAGACCGAACCTTACGAGCAGTACTTC. Its translation is CASSLETEPYEQYF.

The V call is TRBV4-1, the J call TRBJ2-3, with D possibly matching TRBD2 (6 bases). There are 15 residues in the CDR3. Trimming stripped 1 base from V and 2 bases from J, with 10 bases between. Germline loops: CDR1 MGHRA, CDR2 YSYEKL. CDR3 DNA sequence: TGCGCCAGCAGCCAAGTAACTAGCCTCACAGATACGCAGTATTTT. Its translation: CASSQVTSLTDTQYF.

This clone was observed once. The chain uses TRBV28 and TRBJ2-7; D perhaps matches TRBD1 (6 bases). The CDR3 is made up of 15 amino acids. Germline V gives CDR1 MDHEN, CDR2 SYDVKM. V dropped 2 bases and J dropped 9 bases, with 20 bases sitting between them. The CDR3 DNA is TGTGCCAGCAGTTTAGCCCGGGACACTCTTTGGGTGCAGTACTTC. This codes for CASSLARDTLWVQYF.

The chain has TRBV2 and TRBJ2-7; 10 bases are shared with TRBD2. V lost 2 bases to trimming and J lost 1 base; unmatched junction nucleotides: 11. The CDR3 covers 18 residues. Germline CDR1 reads SNHLY; CDR2 reads FYNNEI. The CDR3 region has the DNA TGTGCCAGCAGTGAACACGGGCTAGCGGGAGTTTCGTCCTACGAGCAGTACTTC. This encodes CASSEHGLAGVSSYEQYF.

This clone was detected once. The chain has TRBV7-2 and TRBJ1-5; unclear D gene. The CDR3 is 16 residues long. V lost 1 base and J 2 bases, leaving 12 bases between the germline ends. Looked up from germline, CDR1 is SGHTA and CDR2 is FQGNSA. The CDR3 nucleotides are TGTGCCAGCAGCTTAGATGGGAGGGCAGGCAATCAGCCCCAGCATTTT. Amino acid sequence: CASSLDGRAGNQPQHF.

The chain is built from TRBV7-3 and TRBJ1-3, with D unresolved. The germline CDR1 and CDR2 sequences are SGHTA and FQGTGA. The CDR3 has 13 amino acids. Trimming cost V 0 bases and J 2 bases, with 2 bases left between them. This CDR3 reads CASSLTAGNTIYF. The CDR3 bases are TGTGCCAGCAGCTTAACGGCTGGAAACACCATATATTTT.

The chain recombines TRBV7-3 with TRBJ2-1, with 8 nucleotides matching TRBD2. Germline V gene data show CDR1 as SGHTA and CDR2 as FQGTGA. CDR3 length: 15 amino acids. With V trimmed by 4 bases and J by 4 bases, 6 bases remained unmatched. CDR3 in DNA: TGTGCCAGCAGCTCGTTGAGCGGGGGTTACAATGAGCAGTTCTTC. Its translation is CASSSLSGGYNEQFF.

This chain links TRBV4-1 with TRBJ2-2; D might be TRBD1 (6 bases). The V gene's germline CDR1 is MGHRA and CDR2 YSYEKL. The CDR3 sequence is 16 residues long. V was clipped by 3 bases and J by 3 bases, with 14 bases between them. The CDR3 spells CASSHLGGADTGELFF. The CDR3 nucleotides are TGCGCCAGCAGCCATCTTGGGGGCGCGGACACCGGGGAGCTGTTTTTT.

The CDR3 sequence: CASSLSDRAETEAFF. CDR3 sequence (DNA): TGTGCCAGTAGTCTCTCTGACAGGGCGGAAACTGAAGCTTTCTTT. The V and J genes are TRBV19 and TRBJ1-1, with 7 bases aligning to TRBD1. V trimming: 5 bases; J trimming: 5 bases; junction bases outside the gene matches: 11. Germline CDR1 reads LNHDA; CDR2 reads SQIVND (reference sequence). The CDR3 consists of 15 residues.

The gene calls are TRBV9 and TRBJ2-1; no definite D call. CDR1 and CDR2 (germline): SGDLS, YYNGEE. V dropped 0 bases and J dropped 5 bases, with 12 bases sitting between them. The CDR3 is 15 residues long. The CDR3 reads CASSVGSAPHNEQFF. The CDR3 region has the DNA TGTGCCAGCAGCGTAGGTTCAGCACCCCACAATGAGCAGTTCTTC.